The rows below give T cell receptor beta chains drawn from one sample of a study of CD8 T cells in ankylosing spondylitis. TCRdb independently ran MiXCR on the 5' RACE reads; one entry per CDR3 protein. Among hundreds of thousands of distinct CDR3 sequences listed, roughly a tenth were seen once. What was sequenced was blood, either unsorted or a sorted T cell fraction (not recorded which). These receptors all come from a male donor with ankylosing spondylitis or in good health (not recorded which). The CDR3 runs from the conserved cysteine through the conserved F or W. The D gene is left open where the match is weak. Clone size is stated in some rows and not others, as once, few, many or a class when expanded.

V gene: TRBV29-1
clone size: many
J gene: TRBJ2-3
D gene: NA
CDR3 protein: CSVDTERGRSDTQYF
CDR3 DNA: TGCAGCGTTGATACGGAGAGGGGGAGGTCAGATACGCAGTATTTT

V gene: TRBV5-1
clone size: many
J gene: TRBJ2-5
D gene: NA
CDR3 protein: CASSLEGGEQETQYF
CDR3 DNA: TGCGCCAGCAGCTTGGAGGGCGGGGAGCAAGAGACCCAGTACTTC

V gene: TRBV7-3
clone size: many
J gene: TRBJ2-1
D gene: NA
CDR3 protein: CASSLIGGTYNEQFF
CDR3 DNA: TGTGCCAGCAGCTTAATTGGGGGCACCTACAATGAGCAGTTCTTC

V gene: TRBV5-1
clone size: many
J gene: TRBJ1-2
D gene: NA
CDR3 protein: CASSSGGTTGTNYGYTF
CDR3 DNA: TGCGCCAGCAGCTCCGGTGGGACCACCGGCACTAACTATGGCTACACCTTC

V gene: TRBV3-1
clone size: NA
J gene: TRBJ2-5
D gene: TRBD1
CDR3 protein: CASSQRQGGETQYF
CDR3 DNA: TGTGCCAGCAGCCAACGACAGGGGGGGGAGACCCAGTACTTC

V gene: TRBV12-3/TRBV12-4
clone size: few
J gene: TRBJ2-5
D gene: TRBD1
CDR3 protein: CASSRGQVETQYF
CDR3 DNA: TGTGCCAGCAGCCGGGGACAGGTAGAGACCCAGTACTTC

V gene: TRBV7-9
clone size: many
J gene: TRBJ1-5
D gene: NA
CDR3 protein: CASSLAERGGQPQHF
CDR3 DNA: TGTGCCAGCAGCTTAGCGGAGAGGGGGGGCCAGCCCCAGCATTTT

V gene: TRBV20-1
clone size: few
J gene: TRBJ2-5
D gene: NA
CDR3 protein: CSARVFAGETQYF
CDR3 DNA: TGCAGTGCTAGAGTTTTTGCAGGGGAGACCCAGTACTTC

V gene: TRBV11-3
clone size: NA
J gene: TRBJ2-7
D gene: TRBD1
CDR3 protein: CASSLSGDRGYEQYF
CDR3 DNA: TGTGCCAGCAGCCTCAGTGGAGACAGGGGCTACGAGCAGTACTTC

V gene: TRBV7-2
clone size: few
J gene: TRBJ2-2
D gene: NA
CDR3 protein: CASSKGQPRNTGELFF
CDR3 DNA: TGTGCCAGCAGCAAGGGACAACCCCGTAACACCGGGGAGCTGTTTTTT

V gene: TRBV12-3/TRBV12-4
clone size: many
J gene: TRBJ1-2
D gene: NA
CDR3 protein: CASKSRRASPTNYGYTF
CDR3 DNA: TGTGCCAGCAAAAGTCGCAGGGCCAGTCCCACTAACTATGGCTACACCTTC

V gene: TRBV5-1
clone size: many
J gene: TRBJ1-1
D gene: TRBD1
CDR3 protein: CASSLGTGSGTEAFF
CDR3 DNA: TGCGCCAGCAGCTTGGGGACAGGGTCGGGCACTGAAGCTTTCTTT

V gene: TRBV5-6
clone size: many
J gene: TRBJ1-2
D gene: NA
CDR3 protein: CASSLAGISYGYTF
CDR3 DNA: TGTGCCAGCAGCCTTGCAGGTATCTCCTATGGCTACACCTTC

V gene: TRBV20-1
clone size: many
J gene: TRBJ2-3
D gene: NA
CDR3 protein: CSARDGLALPPGTDTQYF
CDR3 DNA: TGCAGTGCTAGAGATGGCCTAGCTCTCCCCCCCGGCACAGATACGCAGTATTTT

V gene: TRBV11-3
clone size: many
J gene: TRBJ2-5
D gene: NA
CDR3 protein: CASSLGGRAVKETQYF
CDR3 DNA: TGTGCCAGCAGCTTAGGTGGCAGGGCGGTTAAAGAGACCCAGTACTTC

V gene: TRBV4-2
clone size: few
J gene: TRBJ2-5
D gene: NA
CDR3 protein: CASSQGFLETQYF
CDR3 DNA: TGTGCCAGCAGCCAAGGTTTTCTGGAGACCCAGTACTTC

V gene: TRBV30
clone size: NA
J gene: TRBJ2-5
D gene: NA
CDR3 protein: CAWSVGETQYF
CDR3 DNA: TGTGCCTGGAGTGTGGGTGAGACCCAGTACTTC

V gene: TRBV20-1
clone size: few
J gene: TRBJ1-1
D gene: NA
CDR3 protein: CSAPANTEAFF
CDR3 DNA: TGCAGTGCTCCCGCAAACACTGAAGCTTTCTTT

V gene: TRBV20-1
clone size: few
J gene: TRBJ2-1
D gene: TRBD1
CDR3 protein: CSAIDRGRTNEQFF
CDR3 DNA: TGCAGTGCTATCGACAGGGGCCGCACCAATGAGCAGTTCTTC

V gene: TRBV20-1
clone size: many
J gene: TRBJ2-3
D gene: TRBD2
CDR3 protein: CSAPTSGITDTQYF
CDR3 DNA: TGCAGTGCCCCGACTAGCGGTATCACAGATACGCAGTATTTT

V gene: TRBV7-9
clone size: many
J gene: TRBJ2-3
D gene: NA
CDR3 protein: CASSRTDTQYF
CDR3 DNA: TGTGCCAGCAGCCGCACAGATACGCAGTATTTT

V gene: TRBV5-1
clone size: many
J gene: TRBJ2-7
D gene: TRBD1
CDR3 protein: CASRPDAGGYEQYF
CDR3 DNA: TGCGCCAGCAGGCCGGACGCAGGGGGTTACGAGCAGTACTTC

V gene: TRBV11-2
clone size: many
J gene: TRBJ1-3
D gene: NA
CDR3 protein: CASSLSDSGRNTIYF
CDR3 DNA: TGTGCCAGCAGCTTGTCAGATTCGGGGAGAAACACCATATATTTT

V gene: TRBV14
clone size: NA
J gene: TRBJ1-6
D gene: NA
CDR3 protein: CASSLSPTSPLHF
CDR3 DNA: TGTGCCAGCAGCCTGAGCCCGACGTCACCCCTCCACTTT

V gene: TRBV7-2
clone size: NA
J gene: TRBJ1-3
D gene: NA
CDR3 protein: CASSLPPGNTIYF
CDR3 DNA: TGTGCCAGCAGCTTACCCCCTGGAAACACCATATATTTT

V gene: TRBV3-1
clone size: few
J gene: TRBJ2-2
D gene: NA
CDR3 protein: CASSPRQSFNTGELFF
CDR3 DNA: TGTGCCAGCAGCCCACGACAGAGTTTTAACACCGGGGAGCTGTTTTTT

V gene: TRBV6-5
clone size: many
J gene: TRBJ1-1
D gene: NA
CDR3 protein: CASSYHSKFRGVRTEAFF
CDR3 DNA: TGTGCCAGCAGTTACCATTCCAAATTCAGGGGAGTTCGAACTGAAGCTTTCTTT

V gene: TRBV5-1
clone size: few
J gene: TRBJ2-5
D gene: TRBD2
CDR3 protein: CASSFSGGDQETQYF
CDR3 DNA: TGCGCCAGCAGCTTTAGCGGGGGGGACCAAGAGACCCAGTACTTC

V gene: TRBV7-9
clone size: NA
J gene: TRBJ2-5
D gene: NA
CDR3 protein: CASSLVEGLSQETQYF
CDR3 DNA: TGTGCCAGCAGCTTAGTGGAGGGGTTGAGCCAAGAGACCCAGTACTTC

V gene: TRBV20-1
clone size: few
J gene: TRBJ1-2
D gene: NA
CDR3 protein: CSARVYTSGYTF
CDR3 DNA: TGCAGTGCTAGAGTTTACACTTCTGGCTACACCTTC